This T cell receptor beta chain is drawn from a study of neurological immune-mediated disorders. Germline CDR1 reads KGHDR; CDR2 reads SFDVKD. The CDR3 contains 16 residues. V was trimmed by 4 bases and J by 1 base, leaving 10 bases between them. TCRdb re-analysed the 5' RACE reads in MiXCR, keeping a single row per CDR3 protein. Found here are more than 50,000 distinct CDR3 sequences, 3.5% to 4.5% of them singletons; the top ten hold roughly 2%. Study-level findings and limits: The multiple sclerosis repertoire cluster was not associated with any clinical or MRI feature, with the authors stating that larger cohorts are needed.

Comments on this clonotype: The antigen is not known.

This clonotype originated in a woman aged 45-65 years with multiple sclerosis. The sample was PBMCs. The chain is built from TRBV24-1 and TRBJ2-6; maybe TRBD1 (6 bases). Here the CDR3 reads CATSDRTGSGANVLTF. DNA of the CDR3: TGTGCCACCAGTGACCGAACAGGGTCTGGGGCCAACGTCCTGACTTTC.